This TCR beta chain was obtained from a study of shared T cell receptors in the human thymus. This table comes from immunoSEQ multiplex PCR, and its TCRdb copy is limited to in-frame clones, with some not included. Of some 400,000 clones detected, 95% appear once; the ten largest clones hold roughly 0.02%. This TCR was recovered from a human donor. Sequenced: thymocytes.

The CDR3 bases are TGTGCCAGTAGTATAACCGGGGGAGGTCAGCCCCAGCATTTT. Its protein is CASSITGGGQPQHF. This chain links TRBV19 with TRBJ1-5; D possibly corresponds to TRBD1 (5 bases). This CDR3 has 14 residues. V shed 2 bases and J shed 6 bases, with 11 bases lying between them. CDR1 LNHDA and CDR2 SQIVND come from the germline V gene (reference sequence).